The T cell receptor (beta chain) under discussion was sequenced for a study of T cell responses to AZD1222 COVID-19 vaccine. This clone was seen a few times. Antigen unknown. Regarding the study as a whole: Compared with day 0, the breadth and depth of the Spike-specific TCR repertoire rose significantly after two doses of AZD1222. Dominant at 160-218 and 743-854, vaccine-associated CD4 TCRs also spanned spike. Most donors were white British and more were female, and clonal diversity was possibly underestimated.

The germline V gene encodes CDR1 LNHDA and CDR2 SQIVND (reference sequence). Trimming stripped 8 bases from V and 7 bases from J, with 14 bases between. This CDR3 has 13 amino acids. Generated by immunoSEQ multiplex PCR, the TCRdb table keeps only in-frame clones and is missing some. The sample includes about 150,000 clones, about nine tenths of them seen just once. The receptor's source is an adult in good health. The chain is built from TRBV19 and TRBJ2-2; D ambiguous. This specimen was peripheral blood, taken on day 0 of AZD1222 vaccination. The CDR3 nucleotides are TGTGCCAGTCAATGGACCCTCTTCGGGGAGCTGTTTTTT. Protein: CASQWTLFGELFF. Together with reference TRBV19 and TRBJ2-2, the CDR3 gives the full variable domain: DGGITQSPKYLFRKEGQNVTLSCEQNLNHDAMYWYRQDPGQGLRLIYYSQIVNDFQKGDIAEGYSVSREKKESFPLTVTSAQKNPTAFYLCASQWTLFGELFFGEGSRLTVL.